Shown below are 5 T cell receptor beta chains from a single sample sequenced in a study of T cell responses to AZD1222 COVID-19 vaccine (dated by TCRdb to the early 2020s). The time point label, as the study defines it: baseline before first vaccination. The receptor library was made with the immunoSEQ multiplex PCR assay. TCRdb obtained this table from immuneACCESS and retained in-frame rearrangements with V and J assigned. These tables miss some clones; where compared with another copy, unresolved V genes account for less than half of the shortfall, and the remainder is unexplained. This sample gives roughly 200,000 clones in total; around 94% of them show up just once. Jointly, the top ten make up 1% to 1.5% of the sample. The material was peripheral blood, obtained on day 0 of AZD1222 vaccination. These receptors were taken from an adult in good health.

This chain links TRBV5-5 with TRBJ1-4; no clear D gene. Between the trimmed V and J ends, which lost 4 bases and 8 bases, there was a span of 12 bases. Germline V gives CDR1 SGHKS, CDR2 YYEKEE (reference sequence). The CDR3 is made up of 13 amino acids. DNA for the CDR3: TGTGCCAGCAGCCCTAGTTTGAGAGAAAAACTGTTTTTT. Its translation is CASSPSLREKLFF.

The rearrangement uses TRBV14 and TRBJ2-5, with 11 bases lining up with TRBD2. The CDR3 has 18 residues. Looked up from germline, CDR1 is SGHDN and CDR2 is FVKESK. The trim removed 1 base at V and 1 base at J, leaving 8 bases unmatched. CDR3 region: CASSQAQRLAGIQETQYF. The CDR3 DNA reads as TGTGCCAGCAGCCAAGCTCAAAGACTAGCGGGGATCCAAGAGACCCAGTACTTC.

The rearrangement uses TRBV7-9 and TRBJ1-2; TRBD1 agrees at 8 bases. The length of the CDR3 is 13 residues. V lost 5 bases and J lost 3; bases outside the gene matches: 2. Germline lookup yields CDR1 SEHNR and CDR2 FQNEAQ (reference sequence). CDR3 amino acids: CASSEGQDYGYTF. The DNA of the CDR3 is TGTGCCAGCAGCGAGGGACAGGACTATGGCTACACCTTC.

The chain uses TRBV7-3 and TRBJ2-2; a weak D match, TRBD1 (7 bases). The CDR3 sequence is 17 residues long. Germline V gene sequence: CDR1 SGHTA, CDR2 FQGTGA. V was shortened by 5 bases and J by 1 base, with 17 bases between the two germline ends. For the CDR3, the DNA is TGTGCCAGCAGCGGGAGGCAGACAGGGAGGAACACCGGGGAGCTGTTTTTT. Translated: CASSGRQTGRNTGELFF.

The CDR3 reads CASSDGAGDGYTF. Here the CDR3 DNA reads TGTGCCAGCAGCGACGGGGCCGGCGATGGCTACACCTTC. The rearrangement uses TRBV9 and TRBJ1-2; TRBD1 is a possible D gene (5 bases). Germline V lookup: CDR1 SGDLS, CDR2 YYNGEE. Trimming cost V 3 bases and J 6 bases, with 12 bases left between them. The CDR3 totals 13 residues. The variable domain in full, with the rest retrieved from reference TRBV9 and TRBJ1-2, is DSGVTQTPKHLITATGQRVTLRCSPRSGDLSVYWYQQSLDQGLQFLIQYYNGEERAKGNILERFSAQQFPDLHSELNLSSLELGDSALYFCASSDGAGDGYTFGSGTRLTVV.